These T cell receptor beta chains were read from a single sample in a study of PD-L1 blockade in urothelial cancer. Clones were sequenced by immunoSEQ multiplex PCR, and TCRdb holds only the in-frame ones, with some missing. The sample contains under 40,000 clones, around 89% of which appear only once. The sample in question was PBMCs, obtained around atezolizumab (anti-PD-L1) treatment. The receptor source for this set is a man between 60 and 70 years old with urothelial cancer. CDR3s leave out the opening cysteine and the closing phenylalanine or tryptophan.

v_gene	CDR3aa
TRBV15	ATSTPKEGGSGANVLT
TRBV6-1	ASSLGTGIRGYT
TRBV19	ASSIARGMDEQF
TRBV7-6	ASSYQQGDQTDTQY
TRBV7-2	ASSFRQGVKDEQY
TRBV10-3	AISEAGQVYYGYT
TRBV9	ASSPTLRGGADTQY
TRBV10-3	AISEGTGYNEQF
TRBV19	ASSWASVNTEAF
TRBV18	ASSSRLAGADTGELF
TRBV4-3	ASSQGWAVNTGELF
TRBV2	ASSLAASYNEQF
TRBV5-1	ASSLDGRGLNTIY
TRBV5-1	ASRRRGESTDTQY
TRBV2	ASSELADYNEQF
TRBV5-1	ASSPGLSGRHIQY